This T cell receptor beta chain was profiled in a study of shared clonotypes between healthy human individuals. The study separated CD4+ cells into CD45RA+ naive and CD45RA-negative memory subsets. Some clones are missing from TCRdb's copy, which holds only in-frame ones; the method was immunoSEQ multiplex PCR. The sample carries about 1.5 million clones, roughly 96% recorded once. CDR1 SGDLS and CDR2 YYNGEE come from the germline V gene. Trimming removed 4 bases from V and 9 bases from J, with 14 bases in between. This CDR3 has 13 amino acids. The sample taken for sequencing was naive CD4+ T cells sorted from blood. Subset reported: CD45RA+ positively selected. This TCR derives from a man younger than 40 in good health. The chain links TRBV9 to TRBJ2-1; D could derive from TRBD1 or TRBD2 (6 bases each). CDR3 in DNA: TGTGCCAGCAGCATCGGAGGGGGTAGTGAGCAGTTCTTC. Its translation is CASSIGGGSEQFF.